This entry features one TCR beta chain sequence. The data are from a study of blood T cell repertoires in COVID-19. Assay used: immunoSEQ multiplex PCR; TCRdb lists only in-frame clones, some missing. Of around 260,000 clones listed, 88% were seen once; the top ten hold roughly a tenth. Germline V CDR1 and CDR2: GTSNPN, SVGIG (reference sequence). This CDR3 spans 14 amino acids. J lost 7 bases, V lost 3 bases, and 8 bases had no gene match. Patients of the Seattle cohort, enrolled during active infection, were followed longitudinally. The sequenced sample consisted of peripheral blood. The chain employs TRBV30 and TRBJ2-5; 10 nucleotides align to TRBD1. The clonotype comes from a woman in her 70s with COVID-19, enrolled during active disease. The DNA of the CDR3 is TGTGCCTGGAGGACAGGGGGCGCAACCCCGACCCAGTACTTC. This translates into CAWRTGGATPTQYF.